This T cell receptor (beta chain) was sequenced during a study of cytomegalovirus exposure and HLA in healthy donors. Points on this clone: One end of the junction does not line up with germline, which may come from a read error.

The germline V gene encodes CDR1 MNHNS and CDR2 SASEGT. This CDR3 is 14 amino acids long. The PCR ran on 60 Vbeta and 13 Jbeta primers. Here immunoSEQ multiplex PCR was the method, and the copy in TCRdb shows in-frame clones only, minus some. Its table lists around 44,000 clones. The chain couples TRBV6-1 to TRBJ1-5; D may be TRBD1 (6 bases). The sample taken for sequencing was PBMCs. The receptor comes from a male donor in good health and CMV-seropositive. CDR3 region: CASSFGQLNQPQHF. The CDR3 DNA reads as TGTGCCAGCAGCTTTGGACAGCTCAATCAACCCCAGCATTTT.